This T cell receptor beta chain was recorded in a study of identical twins. Findings of the study overall: Fewer insertions were carried by abundant cord blood beta clonotypes, but none was seen in memory repertoires. The study found excess low generation probability among twin-shared out-of-frame alpha sequences.

A note on this clonotype: Its antigen is still unknown.

TCRdb re-called the 5' RACE reads with MiXCR, one entry per CDR3 protein. The repertoire has some 250,000 distinct CDR3 sequences, roughly 7.1% of them found once; the top ten carry roughly 14%. The sample was also reused in another study, on T cells expressing NK-cell markers. That source adds: Sorted CD3+CD56-NKG2C+, CD3+CD56+NKG2C+ and CD3+CD56+NKG2C- T cells supplied the TCR beta repertoires. The HCMV specificity of the expanded NKG2C+ T cell clones stayed unresolved.

The receptor was derived from a woman in her late teens or twenties in good health. Sequenced material: CD8+ T cells sorted from blood.

The CDR3 region is CASSYSASGSYEQYF. The CDR3 nucleotides read TGTGCCAGCAGTTACTCGGCTAGCGGCTCCTACGAGCAGTACTTC. The J gene is TRBJ2-7, the V gene TRBV6-2 or TRBV6-3; 7 bases align to TRBD2. This CDR3 contains 15 residues. Germline V gene sequence: CDR1 MNHEY, CDR2 SVGEGT. Trimming cost V 0 bases and J 0 bases; bases outside gene matches: 2.